The 27 T cell receptor beta chains given below trace back to one sample, sequenced in a study of CD8+ T cells in alopecia areata. Sequencing used cDNA as its template, made by extracting RNA and reverse transcribing it. Clones were read by immunoSEQ multiplex PCR, and TCRdb kept only the in-frame ones, dropping some. The sample carries 90,000 to 150,000 clones, roughly 60% recorded once. Regarding treatment: oral pan-JAK inhibitor, 5-10 mg twice daily. Sequences were derived from CD8+ T cells sorted from blood, sampled at week 4, from a patient treated with tofacitinib. Source of these receptors: a human donor with alopecia areata.

The chain links TRBV11-1 to TRBJ1-1; TRBD1 matches 7 bases. V dropped 2 bases and J dropped 1; count of bases not matched to a gene: 7. Germline-derived CDR1 and CDR2 are SGHAT and FQDESV (reference sequence). The CDR3 runs 16 residues. The CDR3 region is CASSLSAGGSNTEAFF. The CDR3 DNA is TGTGCCAGCAGCTTATCGGCAGGGGGTTCGAACACTGAAGCTTTCTTT.

The CDR3 loop is CASSLGRRGYTF. The CDR3 bases are TGTGCCAGCAGCTTGGGGCGACGAGGCTACACCTTC. The rearrangement links TRBV13 to TRBJ1-2; TRBD1 is a possible D gene (5 bases). Trimming cost V 3 bases and J 8 bases, with 10 bases left between them. Germline CDR1 reads PRHDT; CDR2 reads FYEKMQ (reference sequence). CDR3 size: 12 residues. Together with reference TRBV13 and TRBJ1-2, the CDR3 gives the full variable domain: AAGVIQSPRHLIKEKRETATLKCYPIPRHDTVYWYQQGPGQDPQFLISFYEKMQSDKGSIPDRFSAQQFSDYHSELNMSSLELGDSALYFCASSLGRRGYTFGSGTRLTVV.

V gene TRBV29-1 combines with J gene TRBJ1-6; D may be TRBD1 (5 bases). The V and J ends lost 4 bases and 7 bases respectively, with 11 bases between them. The length of the CDR3 is 13 residues. In germline, CDR1 is SQVTM, CDR2 ANQGSEA. The CDR3 spells CSVAQGENSPLHF. CDR3 coding DNA: TGCAGCGTTGCTCAGGGTGAAAATTCACCCCTCCACTTT.

The V call is TRBV27, the J call TRBJ2-4; weak D call: TRBD2 (6 bases). The ends were cut back, 8 bases at V and 0 bases at J, with 11 bases in the middle. The CDR3 totals 14 residues. Looked up from germline, CDR1 is MNHEY and CDR2 is SMNVEV (reference sequence). The CDR3 sequence: CASAEGIAKNIQYF. The DNA for the CDR3 is TGTGCCAGCGCGGAGGGGATAGCCAAAAACATTCAGTACTTC.

J is TRBJ2-1 and V is TRBV30; tentatively, D is TRBD2 (6 bases). Germline CDR1 and CDR2: GTSNPN and SVGIG (reference sequence). Trimming removed 3 bases from V and 6 bases from J, with 21 bases in between. The CDR3 consists of 16 residues. The CDR3 sequence: CAWSQPGVIQSNEQFF. The DNA for the CDR3 is TGTGCCTGGAGCCAACCGGGGGTCATCCAGTCCAATGAGCAGTTCTTC.

The gene calls are TRBV15 and TRBJ1-1; the D gene is possibly TRBD1 (5 bases). Germline CDR1 and CDR2: LNHNV and YYDKDF (reference sequence). The CDR3 is 17 residues long. V gave up 1 base and J gave up 0 bases, with 15 bases separating them. The CDR3 coding sequence is TGTGCCACCAGCAGAGGGATAAGAGCAGGGATGAACACTGAAGCTTTCTTT. It is translated as CATSRGIRAGMNTEAFF.

The chain carries TRBV29-1 and TRBJ1-1; D might be TRBD1 (5 bases). The CDR3 has 13 residues. Trimming took 6 bases from V and 0 from J, leaving 11 bases between them. The germline V gene has CDR1 SQVTM and CDR2 ANQGSEA. CDR3 in DNA: TGCAGCGTCGGGGACGAACTGAACACTGAAGCTTTCTTT. As protein: CSVGDELNTEAFF. The full variable domain, with the rest looked up from reference TRBV29-1 and TRBJ1-1, is SAVISQKPSRDICQRGTSLTIQCQVDSQVTMMFWYRQQPGQSLTLIATANQGSEATYESGFVIDKFPISRPNLTFSTLTVSNMSPEDSSIYLCSVGDELNTEAFFGQGTRLTVV.

The V and J genes are TRBV5-1 and TRBJ2-7, with D uncertain. Per germline, CDR1 SGHRS and CDR2 YFSETQ. V was trimmed by 1 base and J by 3 bases, leaving 14 bases between them. The CDR3 consists of 15 residues. In nucleotides, the CDR3 is TGCGCCAGCAGCTTGCGGTGGTACAGAGGCTACGAGCAGTACTTC. This codes for CASSLRWYRGYEQYF.

The gene calls are TRBV30 and TRBJ2-2, with 7 positions matching TRBD2. Germline values: CDR1 GTSNPN, CDR2 SVGIG (reference sequence). This CDR3 comprises 13 residues. J lost 6 bases, V lost 3 bases, and 4 bases had no gene match. Written as DNA, the CDR3 is TGTGCCTGGAGCCCTACTAGCGCCGGGGAGCTGTTTTTT. Residues: CAWSPTSAGELFF.

The chain uses TRBV29-1 and TRBJ2-3; 8 bases match TRBD1. V lost 6 bases, J lost 4 bases, and 12 bases stayed unmatched. The CDR3 contains 15 residues. Germline V gives CDR1 SQVTM, CDR2 ANQGSEA. The CDR3 nucleotides read TGCAGCGTGGCCTCCGGACAGGGTTTCCCAGATACGCAGTATTTT. Protein sequence: CSVASGQGFPDTQYF.

This clone was seen a handful of times. This CDR3 is CACVGLNTEAFF. As DNA, the CDR3 is TGTGCCTGTGTCGGTCTGAACACTGAAGCTTTCTTT. This chain links TRBV30 with TRBJ1-1; D is unclear. Trimming shortened V by 6 bases and J by 0 bases, and 8 bases separated the two germline ends. This CDR3 has 12 amino acids. CDR1 GTSNPN and CDR2 SVGIG come from the germline V gene (reference sequence).

This clone turned up a few times. V and J are TRBV29-1 and TRBJ2-2; a weak D match, TRBD1 (6 bases). CDR1 and CDR2 (germline): SQVTM, ANQGSEA. This CDR3 region has 14 residues. V lost 3 bases and J lost 0, with 8 bases in between. CDR3 protein: CSVDRGANTGELFF. The DNA for the CDR3 is TGCAGCGTTGACAGGGGCGCGAACACCGGGGAGCTGTTTTTT.

V and J are TRBV7-9 and TRBJ2-1, with 11 bases fitting TRBD2. After removal of 5 bases from V and 8 bases from J, the junction contained 11 bases not matched to a gene. The CDR3 runs 16 residues. Germline V gene sequence: CDR1 SEHNR, CDR2 FQNEAQ (reference sequence). The CDR3 DNA sequence: TGTGCCAGCAGCCCGATCTTTAGCGGGGGGGCCGATGAGCAGTTCTTC. As protein: CASSPIFSGGADEQFF.

Here the CDR3 reads CASSQDSQETQYF. The CDR3 nucleotides read TGCGCCAGCAGCCAAGATTCTCAAGAGACCCAGTACTTC. The J gene is TRBJ2-5, the V gene TRBV4-1; no firm D call. Between the trimmed V and J ends, which lost 0 bases and 2 bases, there was a span of 4 bases. The germline V gene encodes CDR1 MGHRA and CDR2 YSYEKL. The CDR3 is 13 residues long.

This chain uses TRBV4-3 with TRBJ2-1; tentative D call: TRBD1 (6 bases). V lost 2 bases, J lost 0 bases, and 8 bases lay in between. The CDR3 spans 15 residues. Germline V gene lookup returns CDR1 LGHNA and CDR2 YSLEER. CDR3 residues: CASSQMDSSYNEQFF. The CDR3 bases are TGCGCCAGCAGCCAAATGGACAGCTCCTACAATGAGCAGTTCTTC.

The V and J genes are TRBV7-8 and TRBJ1-1; D gene ambiguous. Germline values: CDR1 SGHVS, CDR2 FQNEAQ. V dropped 4 bases and J dropped 1 base, with 16 bases sitting between them. The CDR3 consists of 16 residues. The CDR3: CASSSETGIWNTEAFF. The CDR3 DNA sequence: TGTGCCAGCAGCTCAGAGACGGGGATCTGGAACACTGAAGCTTTCTTT.

V gene TRBV15 combines with J gene TRBJ1-2, with 9 nucleotides matching TRBD1. The ends lost 4 bases at V and 0 bases at J; junction bases unmatched: 9. The CDR3 is 17 residues long. Germline CDR1 is LNHNV and CDR2 is YYDKDF (reference sequence). DNA of the CDR3: TGTGCCACCAGCAAGACCCCCGGGACAGGGTCTAACTATGGCTACACCTTC. Protein: CATSKTPGTGSNYGYTF.

The rearrangement links TRBV30 to TRBJ1-2; D gene unclear. V was trimmed by 1 base and J by 3 bases, leaving 9 bases between them. Germline V gives CDR1 GTSNPN, CDR2 SVGIG (reference sequence). CDR3 length: 13 residues. CDR3 bases: TGTGCCTGGAGTGAACCCCAAGACTATGGCTACACCTTC. Residues: CAWSEPQDYGYTF.

The gene calls are TRBV29-1 and TRBJ1-1; D uncertain. CDR3 length equals 13 residues. Trimming removed 7 bases at V and 6 bases at J, with 18 bases between. The germline CDR1 and CDR2 sequences are SQVTM and ANQGSEA. CDR3 protein: CSGRPGRGAEAFF. CDR3 nucleotide sequence: TGCAGCGGTCGTCCTGGGAGAGGCGCTGAAGCTTTCTTT.

For this clone: Other DNA sequences within the sample encode an identical CDR3. This chain connects TRBV30 to TRBJ2-2; possible D gene TRBD1, 6 bases. The V gene's germline CDR1 is GTSNPN and CDR2 SVGIG (reference sequence). CDR3 length: 13 amino acids. V gave up 0 bases and J gave up 6 bases, with 8 bases separating them. The DNA for the CDR3 is TGTGCCTGGAGTGTAGGGGGTGCCGGGGAGCTGTTTTTT. Amino acids: CAWSVGGAGELFF. Variable domain in full (rest from reference TRBV30 and TRBJ2-2): SQTIHQWPATLVQPVGSPLSLECTVEGTSNPNLYWYRQAAGRGLQLLFYSVGIGQISSEVPQNLSASRPQDRQFILSSKKLLLSDSGFYLCAWSVGGAGELFFGEGSRLTVL.

This clone occurred a few times. The J gene is TRBJ2-1, the V gene TRBV6-5; TRBD2 is a possible D gene (5 bases). Looked up from germline, CDR1 is MNHEY and CDR2 is SVGAGI. The CDR3 has 15 amino acids. V was cut by 4 bases and J by 0 bases, with 10 bases left in between. The CDR3 region has the DNA TGTGCCAGCAGTTCGACGGGAAGCTCCTACAATGAGCAGTTCTTC. Its protein is CASSSTGSSYNEQFF.

This clone has more than one count but fewer than ten. The V call is TRBV29-1, the J call TRBJ2-1; D is unresolved. This CDR3 spans 12 amino acids. Looked up from germline, CDR1 is SQVTM and CDR2 is ANQGSEA. Trimming shortened V by 4 bases and J by 6 bases, and 10 bases separated the two germline ends. The DNA for the CDR3 is TGCAGCGTTGCACACATGAGCAATGAGCAGTTCTTC. Residues: CSVAHMSNEQFF.

This clone was observed a few times. The chain uses TRBV29-1 and TRBJ2-1; D is possibly TRBD1 (5 bases). Between the trimmed V and J ends, which lost 0 bases and 12 bases, there was a span of 12 bases. The CDR3 sequence is 12 residues long. In germline, CDR1 is SQVTM, CDR2 ANQGSEA. The CDR3 protein is CSVEEGPGVQFF. For the CDR3, the DNA is TGCAGCGTTGAAGAGGGGCCTGGGGTGCAGTTCTTC.

The CDR3 sequence: CASSRVVVEETQYF. Here the CDR3 DNA reads TGTGCCAGCAGCCGGGTCGTTGTTGAAGAGACCCAGTACTTC. The rearrangement links TRBV7-8 to TRBJ2-5; no firm D call. Germline CDR1 reads SGHVS; CDR2 reads FQNEAQ. CDR3 length: 14 amino acids. V lost 5 bases and J 3 bases, leaving 13 bases between the germline ends.

Only a few counts were recorded for this clone. The chain is built from TRBV30 and TRBJ2-3; D unresolved. Germline CDR1 GTSNPN, CDR2 SVGIG (reference sequence). The V and J ends lost 0 bases and 3 bases respectively, with 13 bases between them. The length of the CDR3 is 15 residues. In nucleotides, the CDR3 is TGTGCCTGGAGTGTAACATCACTGGGGACAGATACGCAGTATTTT. Its protein product is CAWSVTSLGTDTQYF.

This clone was detected once. The J gene is TRBJ1-1, the V gene TRBV19; no clear D. The CDR3 contains 13 residues. The V end was cut by 3 bases, the J end by 1 base, with 6 bases between. Germline-derived CDR1 and CDR2 are LNHDA and SQIVND (reference sequence). CDR3 nucleotide sequence: TGTGCCAGTAGTATCATGGCGAACACTGAAGCTTTCTTT. Amino acids: CASSIMANTEAFF.

This clone came up a few times. Compared with germline, one end of the junction differs, possibly owing to a read error. The chain links TRBV28 to TRBJ2-7, with D uncertain. Looked up from germline, CDR1 is MDHEN and CDR2 is SYDVKM. This CDR3 region has 11 residues. CDR3 protein: CASSSSNEQYF. The CDR3 bases are TGTGCCAGCAGTTCCTCCAACGAGCAGTACTTC.